A selection of T cell receptor beta chains follows, all from one sample in a study of spatial heterogeneity in lung cancer. TCRdb itself ran the 5' RACE reads through MiXCR, one entry per CDR3 protein. Counted here are about 24,000 distinct CDR3 sequences, 8.8% occurring once; the ten biggest clones make up 7.7%. The sequences come from lung tumor tissue, collected at surgery. The receptors come from a male donor with early-stage non-small cell lung cancer. The CDR3 runs from the conserved cysteine through the conserved F or W. A D gene is named only where the DNA matches it firmly. Clone size is stated in some rows and not others, as once, few, many or a class when expanded.

size	D	V	J	CDR3	DNA
-	TRBD1	TRBV9	TRBJ2-1	CASSVSQGARNEQFF	TGTGCCAGCAGCGTAAGTCAGGGGGCCAGGAATGAGCAGTTCTTC
-	-	TRBV28	TRBJ2-3	CASSQSDTQYF	TGTGCCAGCAGTCAGAGTGATACGCAGTATTTT
many	-	TRBV5-1	TRBJ1-5	CASSLEGEPQHF	TGCGCCAGCAGCTTGGAGGGGGAGCCCCAGCATTTT
few	-	TRBV6-6	TRBJ2-1	CASSYESSYNEQFF	TGTGCCAGCAGTTACGAGAGCTCCTACAATGAGCAGTTCTTC
-	TRBD2	TRBV5-5	TRBJ2-1	CASSQGGDYNEQFF	TGTGCCAGCAGCCAGGGAGGGGACTACAATGAGCAGTTCTTC
-	-	TRBV12-3/TRBV12-4	TRBJ2-7	CASSPEPAEQYF	TGTGCCAGCAGTCCTGAACCGGCCGAGCAGTACTTC
many	-	TRBV29-1	TRBJ2-3	CSVLSLDTQYF	TGCAGCGTTCTATCGCTAGATACGCAGTATTTT
medium-sized	-	TRBV27	TRBJ2-1	CASSPSGQPSYNEQFF	TGTGCCAGCAGTCCGTCGGGACAACCCTCCTACAATGAGCAGTTCTTC
many	-	TRBV28	TRBJ1-5	CASSLLSGRGNQPQHF	TGTGCCAGCAGTTTATTATCCGGGAGAGGCAATCAGCCCCAGCATTTT
-	-	TRBV6-5	TRBJ2-3	CASGYLPGTMPDTQYF	TGTGCCAGCGGTTATCTCCCCGGGACAATGCCAGATACGCAGTATTTT
few	-	TRBV3-1	TRBJ1-2	CASTLRPPPGYGYTF	TGTGCCAGCACCTTAAGACCCCCCCCCGGCTATGGCTACACCTTC